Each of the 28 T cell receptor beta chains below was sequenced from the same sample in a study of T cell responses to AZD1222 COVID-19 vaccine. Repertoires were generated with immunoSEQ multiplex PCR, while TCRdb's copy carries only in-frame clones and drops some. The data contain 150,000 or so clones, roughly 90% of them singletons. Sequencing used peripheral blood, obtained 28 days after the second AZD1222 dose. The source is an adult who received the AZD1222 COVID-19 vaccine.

The CDR3 DNA is TGTGCCAGCAGCCACCCGGGACAGGGAAGCGAGCAGTACTTC. Amino acid sequence: CASSHPGQGSEQYF. The rearrangement uses TRBV6-2 or TRBV6-3 and TRBJ2-7; 9 bases fit TRBD1. This CDR3 region has 14 residues. V dropped 6 bases and J dropped 6; count of bases not matched to a gene: 9. The germline gives CDR1 MNHEY, CDR2 SVGEGT.

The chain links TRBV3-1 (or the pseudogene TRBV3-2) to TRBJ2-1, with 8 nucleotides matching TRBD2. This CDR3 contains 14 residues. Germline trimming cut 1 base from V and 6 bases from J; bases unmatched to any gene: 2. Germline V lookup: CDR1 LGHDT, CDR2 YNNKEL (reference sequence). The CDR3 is CASSQVRGANEQFF. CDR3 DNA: TGTGCCAGCAGCCAAGTGCGGGGGGCCAATGAGCAGTTCTTC.

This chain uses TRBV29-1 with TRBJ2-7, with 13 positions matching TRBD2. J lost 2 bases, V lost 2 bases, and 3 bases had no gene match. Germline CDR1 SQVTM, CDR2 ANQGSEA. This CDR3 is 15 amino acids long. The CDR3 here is CSVERGLAGTYEQYF. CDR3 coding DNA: TGCAGCGTTGAACGGGGACTAGCGGGAACCTACGAGCAGTACTTC.

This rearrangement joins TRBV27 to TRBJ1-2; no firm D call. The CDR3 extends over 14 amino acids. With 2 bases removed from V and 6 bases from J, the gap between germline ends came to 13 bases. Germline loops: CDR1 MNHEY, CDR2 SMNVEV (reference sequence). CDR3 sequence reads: CASSLRRSFDGYTF. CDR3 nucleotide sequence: TGTGCCAGCAGTTTACGGCGGAGCTTCGATGGCTACACCTTC.

CDR3 in DNA: TGTGCCAGCAGCCCCGAGGGCAGGGGGACTGAAGCTTTCTTT. Translation gives CASSPEGRGTEAFF. V is TRBV4-2 and J is TRBJ1-1, with 7 positions matching TRBD1. The CDR3 is 14 amino acids. Trimming removed 4 bases from V and 5 bases from J; junction bases left unmatched: 7. The germline V gene has CDR1 LGHNA and CDR2 YNFKEQ.

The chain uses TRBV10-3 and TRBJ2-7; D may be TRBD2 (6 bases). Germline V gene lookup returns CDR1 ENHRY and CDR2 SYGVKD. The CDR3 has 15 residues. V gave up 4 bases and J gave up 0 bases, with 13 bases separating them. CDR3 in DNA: TGTGCCATCAGTGTTTTGGGACTGGGCTCCTACGAGCAGTACTTC. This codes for CAISVLGLGSYEQYF.

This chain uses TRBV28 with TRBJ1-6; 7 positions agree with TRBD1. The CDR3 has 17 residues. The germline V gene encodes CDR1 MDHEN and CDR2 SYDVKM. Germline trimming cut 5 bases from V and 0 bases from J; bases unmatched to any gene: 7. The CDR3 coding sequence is TGTGCCAGCAGTGGCCGGGACAGCAGCTCCTATAATTCACCCCTCCACTTT. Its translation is CASSGRDSSSYNSPLHF. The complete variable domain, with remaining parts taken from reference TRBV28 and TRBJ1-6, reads DVKVTQSSRYLVKRTGEKVFLECVQDMDHENMFWYRQDPGLGLRLIYFSYDVKMKEKGDIPEGYSVSREKKERFSLILESASTNQTSMYLCASSGRDSSSYNSPLHFGNGTRLTVT.

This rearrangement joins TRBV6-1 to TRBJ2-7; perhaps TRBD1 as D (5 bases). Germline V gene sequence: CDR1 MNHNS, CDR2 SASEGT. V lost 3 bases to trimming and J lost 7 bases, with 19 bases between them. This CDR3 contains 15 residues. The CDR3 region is CASSDMQGIFSEQYF. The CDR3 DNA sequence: TGTGCCAGCAGTGACATGCAGGGTATTTTTAGTGAGCAGTACTTC.

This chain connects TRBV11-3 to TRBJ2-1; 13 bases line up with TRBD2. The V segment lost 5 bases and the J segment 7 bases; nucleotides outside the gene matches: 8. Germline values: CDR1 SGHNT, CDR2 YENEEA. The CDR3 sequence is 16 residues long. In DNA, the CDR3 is TGTGCCAGCAGCGCAAGAGGGACTAGCGGGATGAATGAGCAGTTCTTC. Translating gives CASSARGTSGMNEQFF.

This chain's CDR3 is CASSVAGTSWVETQYF. The CDR3 DNA follows: TGTGCCAGCAGCGTAGCCGGGACTAGCTGGGTGGAGACCCAGTACTTC. V and J are TRBV9 and TRBJ2-5; 9 nucleotides agree with TRBD2. V lost 0 bases to trimming and J lost 5 bases; unmatched junction nucleotides: 8. From germline, CDR1 is SGDLS and CDR2 YYNGEE. The CDR3 is 16 residues long.

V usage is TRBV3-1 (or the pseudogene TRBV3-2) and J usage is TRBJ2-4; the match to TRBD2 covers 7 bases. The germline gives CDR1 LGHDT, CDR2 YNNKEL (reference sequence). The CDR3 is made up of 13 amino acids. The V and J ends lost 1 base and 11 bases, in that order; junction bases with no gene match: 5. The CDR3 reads CASSQVVGGFQYF. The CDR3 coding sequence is TGTGCCAGCAGCCAAGTAGTCGGGGGGTTTCAGTACTTC.

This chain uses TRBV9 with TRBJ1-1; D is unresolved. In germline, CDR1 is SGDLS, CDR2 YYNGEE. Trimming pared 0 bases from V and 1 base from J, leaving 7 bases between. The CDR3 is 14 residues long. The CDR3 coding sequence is TGTGCCAGCAGCGTAGGGGGTCCGAACACTGAAGCTTTCTTT. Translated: CASSVGGPNTEAFF.

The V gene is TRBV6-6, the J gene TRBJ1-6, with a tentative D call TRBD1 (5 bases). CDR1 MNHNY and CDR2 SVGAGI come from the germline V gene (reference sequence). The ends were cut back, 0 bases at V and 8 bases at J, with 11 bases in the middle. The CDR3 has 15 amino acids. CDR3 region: CASSYSTGEDSPLHF. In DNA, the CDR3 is TGTGCCAGCAGTTACTCGACGGGGGAAGATTCACCCCTCCACTTT.

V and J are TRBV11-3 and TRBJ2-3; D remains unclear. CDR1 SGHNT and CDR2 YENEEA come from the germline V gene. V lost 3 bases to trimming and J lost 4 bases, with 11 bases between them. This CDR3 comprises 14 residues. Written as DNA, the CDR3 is TGTGCCAGCAGCTTCGGGCCCGGAGCAGATACGCAGTATTTT. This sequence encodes CASSFGPGADTQYF.

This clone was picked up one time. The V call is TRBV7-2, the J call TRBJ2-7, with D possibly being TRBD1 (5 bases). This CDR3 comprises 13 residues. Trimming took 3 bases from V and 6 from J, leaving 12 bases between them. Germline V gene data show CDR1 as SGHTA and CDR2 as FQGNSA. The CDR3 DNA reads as TGTGCCAGCAGCTTGACCCCCCAGGGCGAGCAGTACTTC. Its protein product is CASSLTPQGEQYF.

As DNA, the CDR3 is TGTGCCAGCAGCTTAAGGGTCGGCAGGGAAAAACTGTTTTTT. This gives the protein CASSLRVGREKLFF. The chain combines TRBV11-2 with TRBJ1-4; D not resolved. Trimming stripped 2 bases from V and 8 bases from J, with 12 bases between. This CDR3 comprises 14 residues. CDR1 SGHAT and CDR2 FQNNGV come from the germline V gene.

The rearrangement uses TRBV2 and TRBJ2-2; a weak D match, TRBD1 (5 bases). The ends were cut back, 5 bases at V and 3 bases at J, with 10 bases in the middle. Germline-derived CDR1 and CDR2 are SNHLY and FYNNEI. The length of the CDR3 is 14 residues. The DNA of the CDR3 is TGTGCCAGCAGTAGGGGCAGGGACACCGGGGAGCTGTTTTTT. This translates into CASSRGRDTGELFF. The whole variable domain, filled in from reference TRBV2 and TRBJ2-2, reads EPEVTQTPSHQVTQMGQEVILRCVPISNHLYFYWYRQILGQKVEFLVSFYNNEISEKSEIFDDQFSVERPDGSNFTLKIRSTKLEDSAMYFCASSRGRDTGELFFGEGSRLTVL.

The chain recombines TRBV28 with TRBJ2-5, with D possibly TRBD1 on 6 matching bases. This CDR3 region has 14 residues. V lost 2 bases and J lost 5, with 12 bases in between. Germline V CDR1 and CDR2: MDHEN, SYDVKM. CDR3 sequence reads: CASSLAGDWETQYF. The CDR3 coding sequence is TGTGCCAGCAGTTTAGCAGGGGATTGGGAGACCCAGTACTTC.

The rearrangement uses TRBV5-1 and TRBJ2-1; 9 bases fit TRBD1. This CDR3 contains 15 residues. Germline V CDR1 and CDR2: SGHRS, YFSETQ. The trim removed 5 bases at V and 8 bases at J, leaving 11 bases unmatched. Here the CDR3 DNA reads TGCGCCAGCAGTTCCGACAGGGGGTTGGTTCATGAGCAGTTCTTC. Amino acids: CASSSDRGLVHEQFF.

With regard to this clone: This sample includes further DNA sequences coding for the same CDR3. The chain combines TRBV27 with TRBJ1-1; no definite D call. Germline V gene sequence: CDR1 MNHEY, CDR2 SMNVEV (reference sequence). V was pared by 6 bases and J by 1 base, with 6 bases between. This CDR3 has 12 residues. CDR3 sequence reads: CASSRTNTEAFF. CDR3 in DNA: TGTGCCAGCAGCCGGACGAACACTGAAGCTTTCTTT.

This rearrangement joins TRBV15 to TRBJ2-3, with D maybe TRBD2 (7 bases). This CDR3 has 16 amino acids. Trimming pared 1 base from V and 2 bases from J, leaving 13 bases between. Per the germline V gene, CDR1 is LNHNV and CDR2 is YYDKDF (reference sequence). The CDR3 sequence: CATSRGGGGLTDTQYF. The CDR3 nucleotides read TGTGCCACCAGCAGAGGGGGGGGCGGGCTCACAGATACGCAGTATTTT.

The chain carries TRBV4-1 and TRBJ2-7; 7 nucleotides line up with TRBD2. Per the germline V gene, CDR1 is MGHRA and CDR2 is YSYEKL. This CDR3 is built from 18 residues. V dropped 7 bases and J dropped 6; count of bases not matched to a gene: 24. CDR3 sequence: CASTERGGSGVFCGEQYF. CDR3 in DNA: TGCGCCAGCACGGAACGGGGTGGAAGCGGGGTTTTTTGTGGCGAGCAGTACTTC.

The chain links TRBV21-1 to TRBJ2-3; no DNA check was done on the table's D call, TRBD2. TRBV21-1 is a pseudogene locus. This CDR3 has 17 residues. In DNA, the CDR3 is TGTGCCAGCAGCACTACACGGACTAGCGGGAGCCCAGATACGCAGTATTTT. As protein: CASSTTRTSGSPDTQYF.

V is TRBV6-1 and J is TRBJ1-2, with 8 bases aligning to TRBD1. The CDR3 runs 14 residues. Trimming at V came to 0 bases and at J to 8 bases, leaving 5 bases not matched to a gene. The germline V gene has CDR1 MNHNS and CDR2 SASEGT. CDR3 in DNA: TGTGCCAGCAGTGAAGCTTCAGGGGGCGGGGGCTACACCTTC. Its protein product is CASSEASGGGGYTF.

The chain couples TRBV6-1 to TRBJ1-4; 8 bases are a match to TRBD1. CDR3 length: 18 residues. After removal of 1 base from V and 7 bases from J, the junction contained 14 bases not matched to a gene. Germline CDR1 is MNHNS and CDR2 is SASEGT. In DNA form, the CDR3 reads TGTGCCAGCAGTGAAGGATTTCGGTTGCAGGGGGCCGGTGAAAAACTGTTTTTT. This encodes CASSEGFRLQGAGEKLFF.

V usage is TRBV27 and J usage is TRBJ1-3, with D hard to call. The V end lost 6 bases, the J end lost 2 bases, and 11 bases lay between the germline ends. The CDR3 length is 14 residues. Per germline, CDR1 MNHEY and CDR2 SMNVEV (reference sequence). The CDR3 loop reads CASSPVGAGNTIYF. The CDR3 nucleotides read TGTGCCAGCAGCCCGGTTGGGGCTGGAAACACCATATATTTT.

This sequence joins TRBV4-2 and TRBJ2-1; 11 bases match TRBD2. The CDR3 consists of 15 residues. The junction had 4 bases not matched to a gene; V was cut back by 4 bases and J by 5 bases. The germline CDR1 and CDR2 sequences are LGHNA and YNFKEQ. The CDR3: CASSLPGLADNEQFF. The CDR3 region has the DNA TGTGCCAGCAGCCTCCCGGGACTAGCGGACAATGAGCAGTTCTTC.

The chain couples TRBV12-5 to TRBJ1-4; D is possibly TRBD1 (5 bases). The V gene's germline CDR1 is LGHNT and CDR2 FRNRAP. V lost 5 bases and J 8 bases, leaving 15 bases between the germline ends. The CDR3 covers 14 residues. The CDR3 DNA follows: TGTGCTAGTGGTCGCGGGGACCTCGGCGAAAAACTGTTTTTT. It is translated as CASGRGDLGEKLFF.